This record looks at one T cell receptor (beta chain) sequence and its context. No antigen is known for it. Qualities for individual bases were not recorded, and no much larger clone is one base off. The immunoSEQ assay at survey resolution was applied to genomic DNA for sequencing of TCRbeta rearrangements. The paper's data handling went like this. A lowest detectable productive clonotype frequency of 2.59 x 10-5 was observed in the TCR sequencing data. Only productive TCRbeta rearrangements, defined as complete and in-frame sequences, were included in the analyses. The clonality of each sample was calculated as Simpson clonality in the immunoSEQ Analyzer version 3.0. Clones were categorized by frequency as very rare, small, medium, large (1-20%) or hyperexpanded (>20%). Generation probabilities were estimated with OLGA 1.2.3, V-gene circos plots were generated with VDJtools, specificities were searched for in VDJdb, and CDR3 motifs were identified with GLIPH. The table was pulled from immuneACCESS by TCRdb, which kept in-frame rearrangements only. Such tables lose some clones; where checked, under half of the loss comes from unresolved V genes, and the rest has no known cause. The DNA gave D and trimming, while V, J and clone size come from that table. The sample table contains about 48,000 clones; only one count was recorded for 70% of them. Less than 2% of the sample is taken by the ten largest.

Healthy controls were some 40 blood donors whose buffy coats came from the Finnish Red Cross blood service. All TCR-sequenced material derived from peripheral blood: patient blood samples and healthy donor buffy coats. Ficoll-Hypaque gradient centrifugation was used to isolate peripheral blood mononuclear cells. Magnetic purification was used to isolate CD4+ cells from the buffy coats of the healthy controls. Genomic DNA was extracted with the Gentra Puregene Cell and Tissue kit and quantified on a Qubit 2.0 fluorometer. This sample is drawn from a study of STAT5B mutations in CD4+ large granular lymphocyte leukemia (dated 2022 in TCRdb). At the level of the whole study: Among healthy controls, the CDR3 'QG' motif was associated with a particular HLA allele. The study compared the TCRbeta repertoires of patients with CD4+ T-cell large granular lymphocyte leukemia against those of healthy blood donors. Flow cytometry on FACSCanto II or FACSVerse showed that the purified fractions were more than 95% pure among lymphocytes.

Overall results and qualifications from the work: The data were not HLA-matched, and the relatively small sample size could explain the higher clonality seen in CD4+ compared with CD8+ T-LGLL. The main leukemic clonotypes were found to be private to each patient, although approximately 26% of the main leukemic clonotypes were detected at low frequency in the non-leukemic repertoires of other patients. Greater clonality appeared to be present in CD4-sorted patient repertoires than in healthy CD4+ repertoires, and the difference was retained after the putative leukemic clones were removed. TRBV06-family usage was enriched among the top patient clones (8/27) compared with healthy controls (2/35).

The CDR3 starts with the cysteine, ends with the phenylalanine, and has 14 residues. Kept here is only the CDR3 DNA, which spans 42 bases and is read in frame from base 1. V sheds 1 base and J sheds 9 bases, leaving 15 bases between their ends. Looking up the germline V gene (reference sequence) yields CDR1 LNHDA and CDR2 SQIVND. The material sequenced was CD4+ T cells from blood buffy coats. The chain employs TRBV19 and TRBJ1-2; a confident D gene designation cannot be given. The source of this sequence is a human donor in good health. The CDR3 region: CASSIGPGGGRYTF. The bases read TGTGCCAGTAGTATAGGACCGGGAGGAGGTCGCTACACCTTC. With the portions outside the CDR3 filled from the reference TRBV19 and TRBJ1-2 genes, the complete variable region becomes DGGITQSPKYLFRKEGQNVTLSCEQNLNHDAMYWYRQDPGQGLRLIYYSQIVNDFQKGDIAEGYSVSREKKESFPLTVTSAQKNPTAFYLCASSIGPGGGRYTFGSGTRLTVV.